This is a list of T cell receptor beta chains from one sample in a study of blood T cell repertoires in COVID-19. Assay: immunoSEQ multiplex PCR; the TCRdb copy retains only in-frame clones and omits some. The table shows fewer than 60,000 clones, with over 75% occurring only once. Sequenced input: peripheral blood. The receptors shown here come from an older man with COVID-19, enrolled during active disease. Each CDR3 is given with its conserved first and last residue. A D gene is named only where the DNA matches it firmly. Where a row states a size, it is once, few, many or the class of an expanded clone; other rows omit it.

d_call j_call clone_size v_call cdr3_nt cdr3_aa
NA TRBJ1-3 NA TRBV28 TGTGCCAGCAGTCGGGGAGGGCCTGGAAACACCATATATTTT CASSRGGPGNTIYF
NA TRBJ1-4 NA TRBV30 TGTGCCTGGAGTGCTAGGGGTGGAGTTCGGGAAAAACTGTTTTTT CAWSARGGVREKLFF
TRBD1 TRBJ2-2 NA TRBV15 TGTGCCACCAGCAGAGGCGACAGGGTGGGGGGGGAGCTGTTTTTT CATSRGDRVGGELFF
NA TRBJ1-2 NA TRBV19 TGTGCCAGTAGAACCGGACATTTACCCGTTAACTATGGCTACACCTTC CASRTGHLPVNYGYTF
TRBD1 TRBJ1-2 NA TRBV5-6 TGTGCCAGCAGCCCTGAACGGGACAGGATTCCTGGGCATGGCTACACCTTC CASSPERDRIPGHGYTF
TRBD2 TRBJ2-4 NA TRBV6-5 TGTGCCAGCCTCGGGAGGGACGCCAAAAACATTCAGTACTTC CASLGRDAKNIQYF
NA TRBJ2-2 few TRBV3-1/TRBV3-2 TGTGCCAGCAGCCTAGGACTATCCCCCGGGGAGCTGTTTTTT CASSLGLSPGELFF
TRBD1 TRBJ1-1 NA TRBV6-1 TGTGCCAGCAGTGAGAAAACAGGGGGCATTGAAGCTTTCTTT CASSEKTGGIEAFF
NA TRBJ1-2 NA TRBV19 TGTGCCAGTAGTATCCTCGGAGTTCGGGGCTACACCTTC CASSILGVRGYTF
NA TRBJ2-1 once TRBV11-2 TGTGCCAGCAGCCGCGGTCCTTTAGGGGACAATGAGCAGTTCTTC CASSRGPLGDNEQFF
TRBD1 TRBJ2-1 NA TRBV29-1 TGCAGCGTTCCACCACCAGGGGGCCTTTATGATGAGCAGTTCTTC CSVPPPGGLYDEQFF
NA TRBJ2-5 NA TRBV27 TGTGCCAGCAGTTTAATGAGGGCGGCGGAGACCCAGTACTTC CASSLMRAAETQYF
NA TRBJ1-5 NA TRBV9 TGTGCCAGCAGCGATGAGGGAATAAACAATCAGCCCCAGCATTTT CASSDEGINNQPQHF
NA TRBJ2-5 NA TRBV5-1 TGCGCCAGCAGCTTTCAGGGGCAGGAGACCCAGTACTTC CASSFQGQETQYF
TRBD1 TRBJ2-3 NA TRBV7-9 TGTGCCAGCAGCGTCGGACAGGGGAGCGCGGCAGATACGCAGTATTTT CASSVGQGSAADTQYF
TRBD2 TRBJ2-3 NA TRBV5-1 TGCGCCAGCAGCTTATCCCCATCAGCGGGGGCGACAGATACGCAGTATTTT CASSLSPSAGATDTQYF
NA TRBJ1-5 once TRBV19 TGTGCCAGTAGTACCCGGACACCCAGCAATCAGCCCCAGCATTTT CASSTRTPSNQPQHF
NA TRBJ1-2 NA TRBV7-9 TGTGCCAGCAGCTTAGGACGGGACGGGGGTGGCTACACCTTC CASSLGRDGGGYTF
TRBD2 TRBJ2-3 once TRBV29-1 TGCAGCGTTGTTGCGGGGGGTATAGATACGCAGTATTTT CSVVAGGIDTQYF
NA TRBJ2-1 NA TRBV5-6 TGTGCCAGCAGCGGTGGACAGGAGCAGTTCTTC CASSGGQEQFF
TRBD1 TRBJ1-2 NA TRBV28 TGTGCCAGCAGTAGGACAGGGGGCGTAAAAGGGGTCTATGGCTACACCTTC CASSRTGGVKGVYGYTF
TRBD1 TRBJ1-1 NA TRBV28 TGTGCCAGCAGTGGAGACAGGGGAGTTTTGAACACTGAAGCTTTCTTT CASSGDRGVLNTEAFF
NA TRBJ2-5 once TRBV3-1/TRBV3-2 TGTGCCAGCAGCCAAGATCCGGCTAGCTCAGAGACCCAGTACTTC CASSQDPASSETQYF
NA TRBJ1-2 NA TRBV5-8 TGTGCCAGCAGCTTAGAGGCAGGGATGATCTATGGCTACACCTTC CASSLEAGMIYGYTF